The TCR beta chain described here comes from a study of response to subunit inactivated influenza vaccine. Study findings and constraints: Authors suggested each seasonal influenza vaccination recruits few new T cells.

V was trimmed by 3 bases and J by 0 bases, leaving 17 bases between them. Germline assignment: CDR1 MNHNS and CDR2 SASEGT. The CDR3 has 17 amino acids. One entry per CDR3 protein results from TCRdb running MiXCR on the RT-PCR reads. This sample yields fewer than 350,000 distinct CDR3 sequences, of which about a fifth are seen a single time; roughly a tenth belongs to the top ten. In regard to this clonotype: Its antigen is still unknown.

This material consisted of PBMCs from blood, taken 21 months after vaccination. This sequence was found in a man aged 45 to 70 who received an inactivated influenza vaccine. The gene calls are TRBV6-1 and TRBJ2-5; D is possibly TRBD1 (6 bases). CDR3 loop: CASSDPRQGMYQETQYF. DNA of the CDR3: TGTGCCAGCAGTGATCCCCGGCAGGGGATGTACCAAGAGACCCAGTACTTC.